Listed below are T cell receptor beta chains from one sample, sequenced in a study of OX40 agonist ivuxolimab in advanced cancers. Repertoires were generated with immunoSEQ multiplex PCR, while TCRdb's copy carries only in-frame clones and drops some. Among roughly 20,000 clones listed, around 84% were seen once. The specimen comprised CD4+ or CD8+ T cells sorted from blood, sampled in a trial of the OX40 agonist ivuxolimab. The receptors stem from an adult with an advanced solid tumor such as melanoma, head and neck, liver or kidney cancer. Each CDR3 is given with its conserved first and last residue. A D gene is named only where the DNA matches it firmly. Where a row states a size, it is once, few, many or the class of an expanded clone; other rows omit it.

DNA	CDR3	size	J	V	D
TGTGCCTGGTCCCGTGGTGAGGTTCTAAGAGAGCAGTACTTC	CAWSRGEVLREQYF	NA	TRBJ2-7	TRBV30	NA
TGTGCCAGCAGCACCCAAGGGACAGCCCCCTACGAGCAGTACTTC	CASSTQGTAPYEQYF	NA	TRBJ2-7	TRBV7-6	TRBD1
TGCGCCAGCAGCCAAGAGGCCAGCGGGAGAGGAGAGACCCAGTACTTC	CASSQEASGRGETQYF	NA	TRBJ2-5	TRBV4-1	TRBD2
TGTGCCAGCAGCCAAGCCCCTAGCGGAAGCACAGATACGCAGTATTTT	CASSQAPSGSTDTQYF	NA	TRBJ2-3	TRBV5-4	TRBD2
TGTGCCAGCAGTTACTCGTGGAACTACGAGCAGTACTTC	CASSYSWNYEQYF	NA	TRBJ2-7	TRBV6-5	NA
TGTGCCAGCAGCGTCGGGCCAAGTGGCTACACCTTC	CASSVGPSGYTF	NA	TRBJ1-2	TRBV5-6	NA
TGTGCCAGCAGCTTATGGCGGCAAGAGACCCAGTACTTC	CASSLWRQETQYF	few	TRBJ2-5	TRBV11-2	NA
TGTGCCAGCAGTGAAGCAACCAGATCTGGAAACACCATATATTTT	CASSEATRSGNTIYF	NA	TRBJ1-3	TRBV2	NA
TGTGCCAGCAGCTTTTGGGGGACCAATCGTTGGGAGACCCAGTACTTC	CASSFWGTNRWETQYF	NA	TRBJ2-5	TRBV7-3	NA
TGTGCCAGCAGCTTAACCGGGACAGGGGCACGGGGTGGGACCCAGTACTTC	CASSLTGTGARGGTQYF	NA	TRBJ2-5	TRBV7-3	TRBD1
TGTGCCAGCAGCTTAAGAGGGGTCCAAATGAACACTGAAGCTTTCTTT	CASSLRGVQMNTEAFF	once	TRBJ1-1	TRBV7-9	NA
TGTGCCAGCTCACTAACGGGAGGGATCTCCTACGAGCAGTACTTC	CASSLTGGISYEQYF	NA	TRBJ2-7	TRBV18	TRBD2
TGTGCCAGCAGCAAAGACGCTAGACTTGGAGCCTACGAGCAGTACTTC	CASSKDARLGAYEQYF	few	TRBJ2-7	TRBV21-1	NA
TGTGCCAGCAGCCCAGGACAGGGGAGGGGTACTGAAGCTTTCTTT	CASSPGQGRGTEAFF	NA	TRBJ1-1	TRBV11-2	TRBD1
TGTGCCAGCAGCCCCACGACAGGGAGCTACGAGCAGTACTTC	CASSPTTGSYEQYF	few	TRBJ2-7	TRBV9	TRBD1
TGCGCCAGCAGCTTGGACAGGGAGAACGACGAGCAGTACTTC	CASSLDRENDEQYF	NA	TRBJ2-7	TRBV5-1	NA
TGCGCCAGCAGCTTAGGACTAGCGGGAGAAGAGACCCAGTACTTC	CASSLGLAGEETQYF	NA	TRBJ2-5	TRBV5-1	TRBD2
TGTGCCAGCAGCTTTCTTACCGGGAGATACAATGAGCAGTTCTTC	CASSFLTGRYNEQFF	few	TRBJ2-1	TRBV11-2	NA
TGTGCCAGTAATTTCGTGGGTTCCAGCTCCTATAATTCACCCCTCCACTTT	CASNFVGSSSYNSPLHF	NA	TRBJ1-6	TRBV19	NA
TGTGCCAGCAGCTTGGATCCAGGCAATGAGCAGTTCTTC	CASSLDPGNEQFF	NA	TRBJ2-1	TRBV5-4	NA
TGTGCCAGCAGCGCAATCACCGGGGAGCTGTTTTTT	CASSAITGELFF	NA	TRBJ2-2	TRBV9	NA
TGTGCCACCAGCAGCAGTGCGCGGGGGGAAGAGACCCAGTACTTC	CATSSSARGEETQYF	NA	TRBJ2-5	TRBV15	TRBD2
TGTGCCAGCAGCTTAACAGCTATACCGTCTGGAAACACCATATATTTT	CASSLTAIPSGNTIYF	NA	TRBJ1-3	TRBV7-9	NA